This T cell receptor beta chain was recovered during a study of cytomegalovirus exposure and HLA in healthy donors. The CDR3 totals 17 residues. Germline V gives CDR1 LNHDA, CDR2 SQIVND (reference sequence). J gave up 1 base and V 7 bases, and 13 bases lay outside the gene matches. Primers for the PCR totalled 60 Vbeta and 13 Jbeta. Authors' processing steps: The count from a later analysis was about 80 million unique TCR beta chains, 9.5 million to 11 million of them shared. Libraries were prepared by immunoSEQ multiplex PCR; TCRdb keeps only in-frame clonotypes and omits some of them. The V and J calls and clone size were taken over from that table, and D and trimming were inferred from the DNA. This table holds 150,000 to 200,000 clones, approximately 71% found once. A word on this clone: Antigen: not known.

General observations from the study: The authors excluded some V segments, including TRBV6-2 and TRBV6-3, as indistinguishable.

The sequenced sample was PBMCs. The chain employs TRBV19 and TRBJ1-5, with 7 bases fitting TRBD1. The sequence came from a woman aged 40 to 50 in good health and CMV-seropositive. The CDR3 loop is CASKSFLGGQSNQPQHF. CDR3 DNA sequence: TGTGCCAGTAAATCATTTCTCGGGGGACAGAGCAATCAGCCCCAGCATTTT.